This T cell receptor beta chain is from a study of CD8+ T cells in alopecia areata. Described treatment: oral pan-JAK inhibitor, 5-10 mg twice daily. V lost 4 bases, J lost 1 base, and 8 bases lay in between. CDR1 and CDR2 from the germline V gene are SGHRS and YFSETQ. The CDR3 loop spans 13 amino acids. Sequencing used cDNA as its template, made by extracting RNA and reverse transcribing it. The assay was immunoSEQ multiplex PCR, and TCRdb's table has in-frame clones only and misses some. The data hold 90,000 to 100,000 clones, with around 55% observed a single time. V gene TRBV5-1 combines with J gene TRBJ1-1, with unresolved D. This TCR was sampled from a human donor with alopecia areata. This specimen consisted of CD8+ T cells sorted from blood, obtained at week 4, from a patient treated with tofacitinib. The CDR3 coding sequence is TGCGCCAGCAGCGGCCGGGGGAACACTGAAGCTTTCTTT. Protein: CASSGRGNTEAFF.